This T cell receptor beta chain was obtained from a study of T cell responses to AZD1222 COVID-19 vaccine. This CDR3 comprises 13 residues. V was clipped by 2 bases and J by 8 bases, with 10 bases between them. The analysis combined second doses at about 4 or about 12 weeks. Only in-frame clones appear in the TCRdb table, and some are missing; sequencing was by immunoSEQ multiplex PCR. The profile shows around 96,000 clones, under 95% of them singletons. This clonotype was sampled from an adult who received the AZD1222 COVID-19 vaccine. This chain links TRBV12-3 or TRBV12-4 with TRBJ1-5; D gene ambiguous. Sequencing used peripheral blood, obtained 28 days after the second AZD1222 dose. The CDR3 DNA follows: TGTGCCAGCAGTTTATTGATCGGGAAGCCCCAGCATTTT. It translates to CASSLLIGKPQHF.